The sequence of this T cell receptor beta chain was determined in a study of shared clonotypes between healthy human individuals (dated by TCRdb to the early 2020s). Turning to the overall study: A few men and a couple of women, aged 18 to 49 years, made up the cohort. To increase sequencing depth and limit assay-specific biases, different laboratories used diverse techniques to prepare libraries and sequence TCR repertoires. Blood TCR repertoires of four to six healthy adults were deeply sequenced to estimate repertoire size and the extent of clonotype sharing between individuals. Leukapheresis yielded between about 0.94 and 8.9 billion PBMCs per donor. For each donor, CD4 naive and CD4 memory were each run on three plates, CD8 naive on two plates, and CD8 memory on one plate.

TCR CDR3 regions were amplified from genomic DNA by multiplex PCR using the deep immunoSEQ assay. Extracted genomic DNA from each cell subset was distributed evenly across all wells of several immunoSEQ 96-well plates, and each plate was treated as a replicate. For sorted subsets, approximately 210 ng of genomic DNA, equivalent to roughly 33,000 T cell genomes, went into each replicate PCR. Purified libraries were measured with a Qubit 3.0 fluorometer, size-checked on a Bioanalyzer 2100, and measured again with the KAPA Library Quantification kit. A separate single-read 150-cycle Illumina NextSeq 550 flow cell was used to sequence each immunoSEQ 96-well plate. Per the source publication's procedure: The immunoSEQ output contained only junctional sequences without quality scores, so filtering could not match that applied to full-length reads. To assign V/J genes and CDR3, sequences were annotated using PyIR, a Python wrapper for IgBLAST v1.9, with IMGT germline references. Any read was removed if the V/J assignment was weak (E-value above 1e-6), the CDR3 was missing, or the read contained stop codons, out-of-frame junctions, or ambiguous translated residues. V3J clonotypes were defined by identical inferred V gene, J gene, and CDR3 amino acid sequence. The percentage overlap between two repertoires was calculated by dividing the number of shared unique clonotypes by the size of the smaller repertoire. Three approaches were used to assess repertoire richness: RTK rarefaction, the Chao1 estimator, and Recon v2.1 estimates of unobserved clonotypes. OLGA was used to compute generation probabilities for all TCRbeta clonotypes that the gDNA method yielded from four donors. What TCRdb holds here is the immuneACCESS table cut down to in-frame rearrangements. Part of the clones is not present; checked against another copy, under half of the missing clones reflect an unresolved V gene, and the others are unexplained. V and J calls and clone size follow that table, whereas D and trimming were derived from the DNA. Here the sample has approximately 2,000,000 clones; 85% to 95% occur a single time. Around 0.4% of the sample belongs to the ten largest clones.

On this clone itself: Its antigen is currently not known. Base qualities are not provided; no much larger clone lies one nucleotide away.

From its cysteine to its phenylalanine, the CDR3 spans 15 amino acids. Kept here is only the CDR3 DNA, which spans 45 bases and is read in frame from base 1. V drops 7 bases and J drops 0 bases, leaving 15 bases in between. CDR1 and CDR2 are drawn from the germline V gene: MDHEN, SYDVKM. What the study reported, not specific to this receptor: Roughly 5.2% of naive CD4, around 4% of naive CD8, approximately 2% of memory CD4, and less than 0.45% of memory CD8 clonotypes were shared across four donors. The genetic and exposure-history diversity represented was limited by the small number of donors. Sampling was restricted to blood, and TCR repertoires in tissues likely differ from the TCR repertoires found in blood. Estimated clonotype richness was generally larger for naive than for memory subsets. Even with the large sequencing depth, rarefaction of the sorted-subset datasets indicated that sequencing was incomplete. Based on pairwise subsampling, the degree of clonotype sharing among donors was expected to be affected by sequencing depth. Compared with non-shared clonotypes, the clonotypes found in all four sorted-subset donors had higher generation probabilities.

The donors were healthy, HIV-negative adults with no recently reported acute infections or vaccinations. Only Caucasian adults living in Nashville, Tennessee, USA were represented among the donors. CD4+ T cells were enriched by magnetic negative selection; naive cells were then positively selected on CD45RA, and the negative fraction formed the memory subset. Blood was obtained by leukapheresis, after which PBMCs were separated by Ficoll-Histopaque density gradient centrifugation and cryopreserved in liquid nitrogen vapor phase. Analytical flow cytometry was used to check the purity and quantity of every magnetically sorted T cell population. Each sorted fraction had its genomic DNA isolated and then quantified by UV absorbance on a Nanodrop 2000c.

Sequencing was performed on naive CD4+ T cells from PBMCs. The cell subset or site label of this sample denotes: CD45RA+ positively selected. This chain is built from TRBV28 and TRBJ1-2; perhaps TRBD1 is the D gene, with 5 bases matching. This receptor was taken from a man aged 18 to 30 in good health. Some clones in this sample may be carry-over from other donors' samples. The CDR3 in this case is CASTGGGTPNYGYTF. The nucleotide sequence reads as follows: TGTGCCAGCACCGGGGGTGGGACCCCTAACTATGGCTACACCTTC.